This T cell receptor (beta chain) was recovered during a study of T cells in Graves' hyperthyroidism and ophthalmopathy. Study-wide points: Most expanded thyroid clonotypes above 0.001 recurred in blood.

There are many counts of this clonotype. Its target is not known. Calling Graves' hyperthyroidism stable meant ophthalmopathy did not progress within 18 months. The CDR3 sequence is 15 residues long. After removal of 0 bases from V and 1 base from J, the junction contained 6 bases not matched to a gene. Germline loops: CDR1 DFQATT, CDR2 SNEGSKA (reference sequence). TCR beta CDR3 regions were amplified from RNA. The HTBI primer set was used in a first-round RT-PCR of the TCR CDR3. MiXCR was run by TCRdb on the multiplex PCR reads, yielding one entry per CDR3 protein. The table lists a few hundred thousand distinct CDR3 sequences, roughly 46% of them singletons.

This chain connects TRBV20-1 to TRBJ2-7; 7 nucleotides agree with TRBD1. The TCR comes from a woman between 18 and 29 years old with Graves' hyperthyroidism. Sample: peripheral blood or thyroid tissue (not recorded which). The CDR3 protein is CSAREQGRSSYEQYF. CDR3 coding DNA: TGCAGTGCTAGAGAACAGGGGCGAAGTTCCTACGAGCAGTACTTC.